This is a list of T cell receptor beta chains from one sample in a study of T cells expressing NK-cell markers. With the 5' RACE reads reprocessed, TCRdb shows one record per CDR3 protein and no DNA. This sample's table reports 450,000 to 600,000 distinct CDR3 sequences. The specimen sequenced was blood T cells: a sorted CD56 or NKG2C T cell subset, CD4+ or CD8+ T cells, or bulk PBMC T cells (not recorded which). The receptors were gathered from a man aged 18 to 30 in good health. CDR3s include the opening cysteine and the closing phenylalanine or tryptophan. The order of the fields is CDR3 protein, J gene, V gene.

CDR3 protein: CSVWEVRSYNEQFF; J gene: TRBJ2-1; V gene: TRBV29-1
CDR3 protein: CATSRSAGTVGNEQFF; J gene: TRBJ2-1; V gene: TRBV15
CDR3 protein: CSARTGTFTDTQYF; J gene: TRBJ2-3; V gene: TRBV20-1
CDR3 protein: CASGMREGRDEQFF; J gene: TRBJ2-1; V gene: TRBV6-1
CDR3 protein: CASSKPGTANTEAFF; J gene: TRBJ1-1; V gene: TRBV28
CDR3 protein: CSASPTGAPPSTTDTQYF; J gene: TRBJ2-3; V gene: TRBV20-1
CDR3 protein: CASSGTENTGELFF; J gene: TRBJ2-2; V gene: TRBV5-1
CDR3 protein: CASHRDPGQPQHF; J gene: TRBJ1-5; V gene: TRBV10-3
CDR3 protein: CASSPAGQGGLNEQFF; J gene: TRBJ2-1; V gene: TRBV12-3/TRBV12-4
CDR3 protein: CAISEVTSGRAYEQYF; J gene: TRBJ2-7; V gene: TRBV10-3
CDR3 protein: CASSLVGGGASRGIQYF; J gene: TRBJ2-4; V gene: TRBV5-1
CDR3 protein: CASSPAETGFEQFF; J gene: TRBJ2-1; V gene: TRBV5-1
CDR3 protein: CSAPLGRGPSYGYTF; J gene: TRBJ1-2; V gene: TRBV20-1
CDR3 protein: CASSSKPGQPYEQYF; J gene: TRBJ2-7; V gene: TRBV7-3
CDR3 protein: CASSPERDQFF; J gene: TRBJ2-1; V gene: TRBV18
CDR3 protein: CASSYLRQGNTDTQYF; J gene: TRBJ2-3; V gene: TRBV6-5
CDR3 protein: CATSRSRGPRAEAFF; J gene: TRBJ1-1; V gene: TRBV15
CDR3 protein: CSVEDVEISGANVLTF; J gene: TRBJ2-6; V gene: TRBV29-1
CDR3 protein: CSAREDRVGSPLHF; J gene: TRBJ1-6; V gene: TRBV20-1
CDR3 protein: CASSLSRKNTIYF; J gene: TRBJ1-3; V gene: TRBV12-3/TRBV12-4
CDR3 protein: CASSLASQSYEQYF; J gene: TRBJ2-7; V gene: TRBV7-6
CDR3 protein: CASTDRGSNEQFF; J gene: TRBJ2-1; V gene: TRBV25-1
CDR3 protein: CASSPPAVTDTQYF; J gene: TRBJ2-3; V gene: TRBV18
CDR3 protein: CASSPWTGGNAAQYF; J gene: TRBJ2-5; V gene: TRBV3-1
CDR3 protein: CASSFLVGTAKKETQYF; J gene: TRBJ2-5; V gene: TRBV7-6
CDR3 protein: CASSLNGLAGLYNEQFF; J gene: TRBJ2-1; V gene: TRBV5-1
CDR3 protein: CSVQQKNAYEQYF; J gene: TRBJ2-7; V gene: TRBV29-1
CDR3 protein: CSVAGQMGVLFF; J gene: TRBJ1-4; V gene: TRBV29-1
CDR3 protein: CSAHLLTNSDTQYF; J gene: TRBJ2-3; V gene: TRBV20-1
CDR3 protein: CSARPGDRDTQYF; J gene: TRBJ2-3; V gene: TRBV20-1
CDR3 protein: CASSPPSAGELFF; J gene: TRBJ2-2; V gene: TRBV18
CDR3 protein: CATSREASVLGTEAFF; J gene: TRBJ1-1; V gene: TRBV15
CDR3 protein: CASSQQGHFSLDTQYF; J gene: TRBJ2-3; V gene: TRBV5-1
CDR3 protein: CASSLDFPGLSYNEQFF; J gene: TRBJ2-1; V gene: TRBV5-1
CDR3 protein: CASSLGTGQGFYEQYF; J gene: TRBJ2-7; V gene: TRBV7-8
CDR3 protein: CASSLDVSSPLHF; J gene: TRBJ1-6; V gene: TRBV18
CDR3 protein: CASSYARRPSGRELYNEQFF; J gene: TRBJ2-1; V gene: TRBV6-2/TRBV6-3
CDR3 protein: CSADEMGQGRRTAYTF; J gene: TRBJ1-2; V gene: TRBV20-1
CDR3 protein: CASWDQGAQPQHF; J gene: TRBJ1-5; V gene: TRBV28
CDR3 protein: CASRGTRLISFF; J gene: TRBJ2-1; V gene: TRBV2
CDR3 protein: CASSFPAKGQIGDNEQFF; J gene: TRBJ2-1; V gene: TRBV7-2
CDR3 protein: CASSLVRTRNTEAFF; J gene: TRBJ1-1; V gene: TRBV5-1
CDR3 protein: CASQTKLALQNTGELFF; J gene: TRBJ2-2; V gene: TRBV7-8